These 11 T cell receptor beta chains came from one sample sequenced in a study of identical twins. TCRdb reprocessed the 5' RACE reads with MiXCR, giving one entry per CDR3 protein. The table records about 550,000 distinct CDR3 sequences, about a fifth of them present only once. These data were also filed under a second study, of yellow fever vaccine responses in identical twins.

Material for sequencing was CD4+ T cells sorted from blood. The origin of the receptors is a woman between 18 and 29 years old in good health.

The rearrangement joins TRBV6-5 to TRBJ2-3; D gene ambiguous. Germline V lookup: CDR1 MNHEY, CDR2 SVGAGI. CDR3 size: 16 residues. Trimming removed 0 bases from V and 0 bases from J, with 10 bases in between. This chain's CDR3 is CASSYSFGSSTDTQYF. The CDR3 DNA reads TGTGCCAGCAGTTACTCGTTCGGATCTAGCACAGATACGCAGTATTTT.

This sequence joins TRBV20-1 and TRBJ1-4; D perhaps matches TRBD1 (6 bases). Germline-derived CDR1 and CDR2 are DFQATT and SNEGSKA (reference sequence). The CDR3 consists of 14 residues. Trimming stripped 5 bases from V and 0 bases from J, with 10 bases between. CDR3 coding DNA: TGCAGTGCTCCCCGGACAGCAACTAATGAAAAACTGTTTTTT. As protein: CSAPRTATNEKLFF.

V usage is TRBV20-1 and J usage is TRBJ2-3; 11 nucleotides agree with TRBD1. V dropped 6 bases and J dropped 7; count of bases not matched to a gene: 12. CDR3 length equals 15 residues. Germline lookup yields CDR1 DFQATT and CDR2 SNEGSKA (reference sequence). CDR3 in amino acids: CSANLGGQGANTQYF. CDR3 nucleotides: TGCAGTGCCAACCTGGGAGGACAGGGGGCAAATACGCAGTATTTT.

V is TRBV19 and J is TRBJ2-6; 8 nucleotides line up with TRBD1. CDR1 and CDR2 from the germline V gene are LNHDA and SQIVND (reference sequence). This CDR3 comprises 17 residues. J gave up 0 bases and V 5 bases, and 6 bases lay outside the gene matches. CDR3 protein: CASSPGTGLSGANVLTF. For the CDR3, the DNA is TGTGCCAGTAGTCCTGGGACAGGCCTCTCTGGGGCCAACGTCCTGACTTTC.

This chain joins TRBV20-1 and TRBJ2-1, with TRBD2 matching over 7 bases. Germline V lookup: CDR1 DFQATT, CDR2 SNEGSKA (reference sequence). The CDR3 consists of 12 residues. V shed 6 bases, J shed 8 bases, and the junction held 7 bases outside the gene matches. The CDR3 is CSAALAAHEQFF. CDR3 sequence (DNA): TGCAGTGCCGCCCTAGCGGCTCATGAGCAGTTCTTC.

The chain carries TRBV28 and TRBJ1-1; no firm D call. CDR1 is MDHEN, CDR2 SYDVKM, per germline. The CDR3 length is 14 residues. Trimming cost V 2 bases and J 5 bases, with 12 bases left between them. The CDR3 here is CASSLISRETEAFF. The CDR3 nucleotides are TGTGCCAGCAGTTTAATTTCTAGGGAGACTGAAGCTTTCTTT.

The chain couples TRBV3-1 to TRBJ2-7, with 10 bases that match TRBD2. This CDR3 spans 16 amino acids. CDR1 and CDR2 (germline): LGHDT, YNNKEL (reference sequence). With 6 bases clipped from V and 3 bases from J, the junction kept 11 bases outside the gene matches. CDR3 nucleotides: TGTGCCAGCAGTCTAGCGGGAGCCGGCCGGTACTACGAGCAGTACTTC. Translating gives CASSLAGAGRYYEQYF.

This CDR3 reads CASSYWGRSSGGIREQYF. CDR3 sequence (DNA): TGTGCCAGCAGTTACTGGGGTCGATCGTCGGGGGGTATTAGGGAGCAGTACTTC. This chain uses TRBV6-5 with TRBJ2-7, with 7 bases fitting TRBD2. Looked up from germline, CDR1 is MNHEY and CDR2 is SVGAGI. The CDR3 spans 18 residues. The V gene end was trimmed by 1 base and the J gene end by 7 bases; junction bases not matched to a gene: 19.

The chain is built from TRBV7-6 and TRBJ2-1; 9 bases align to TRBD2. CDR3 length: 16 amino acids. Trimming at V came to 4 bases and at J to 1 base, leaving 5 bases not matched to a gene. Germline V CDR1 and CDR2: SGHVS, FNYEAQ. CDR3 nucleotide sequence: TGTGCCAGCAGCTCGACTAGCGGCAGGTCCTACAATGAGCAGTTCTTC. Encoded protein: CASSSTSGRSYNEQFF.

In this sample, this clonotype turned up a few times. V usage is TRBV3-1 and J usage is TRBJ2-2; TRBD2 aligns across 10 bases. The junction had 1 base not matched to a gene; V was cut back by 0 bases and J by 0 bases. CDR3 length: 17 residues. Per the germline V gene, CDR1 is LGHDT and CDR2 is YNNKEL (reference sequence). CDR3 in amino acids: CASSQDGLAANTGELFF. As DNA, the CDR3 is TGTGCCAGCAGCCAAGACGGACTAGCGGCGAACACCGGGGAGCTGTTTTTT.

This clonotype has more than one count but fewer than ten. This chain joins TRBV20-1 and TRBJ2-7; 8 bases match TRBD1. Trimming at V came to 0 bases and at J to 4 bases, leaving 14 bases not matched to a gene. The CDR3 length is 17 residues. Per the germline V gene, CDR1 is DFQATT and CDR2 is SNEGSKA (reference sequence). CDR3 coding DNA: TGCAGTGCTAGAGATGGGGGTGGGACAGGCGGCCCGTACGAGCAGTACTTC. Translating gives CSARDGGGTGGPYEQYF.